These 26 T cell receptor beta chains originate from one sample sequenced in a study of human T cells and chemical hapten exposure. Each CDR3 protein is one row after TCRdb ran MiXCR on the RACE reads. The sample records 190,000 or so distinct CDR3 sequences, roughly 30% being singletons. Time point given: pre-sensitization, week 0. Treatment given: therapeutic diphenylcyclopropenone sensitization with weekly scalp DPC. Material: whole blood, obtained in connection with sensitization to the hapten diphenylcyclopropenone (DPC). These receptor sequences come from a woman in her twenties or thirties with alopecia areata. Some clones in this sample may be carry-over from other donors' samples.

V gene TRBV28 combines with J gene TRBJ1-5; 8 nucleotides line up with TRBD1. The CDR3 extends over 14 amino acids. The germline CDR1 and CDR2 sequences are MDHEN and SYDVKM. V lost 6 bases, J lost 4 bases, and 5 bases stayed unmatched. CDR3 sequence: CASRTGELNQPQHF. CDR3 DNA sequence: TGTGCCAGCAGGACAGGGGAACTTAATCAGCCCCAGCATTTT.

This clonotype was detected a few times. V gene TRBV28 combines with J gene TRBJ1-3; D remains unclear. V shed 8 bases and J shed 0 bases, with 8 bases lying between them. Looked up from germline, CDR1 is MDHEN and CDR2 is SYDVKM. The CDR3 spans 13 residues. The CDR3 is CASQRYSGNTIYF. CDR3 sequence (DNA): TGTGCCAGCCAACGGTACTCTGGAAACACCATATATTTT.

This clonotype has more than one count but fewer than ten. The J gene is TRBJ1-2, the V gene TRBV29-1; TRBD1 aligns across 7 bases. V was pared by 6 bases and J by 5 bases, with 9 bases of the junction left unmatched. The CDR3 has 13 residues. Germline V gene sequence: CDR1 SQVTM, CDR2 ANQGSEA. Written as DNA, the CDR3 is TGCAGCGTCGAGACCGGGACAGCTTATGGCTACACCTTC. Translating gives CSVETGTAYGYTF.

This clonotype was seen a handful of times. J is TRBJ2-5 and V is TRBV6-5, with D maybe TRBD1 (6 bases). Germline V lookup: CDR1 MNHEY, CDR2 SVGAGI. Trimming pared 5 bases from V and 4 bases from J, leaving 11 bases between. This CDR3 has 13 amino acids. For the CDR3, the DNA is TGTGCCAGCAGTCCAGGGGATCGAGAGACCCAGTACTTC. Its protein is CASSPGDRETQYF.

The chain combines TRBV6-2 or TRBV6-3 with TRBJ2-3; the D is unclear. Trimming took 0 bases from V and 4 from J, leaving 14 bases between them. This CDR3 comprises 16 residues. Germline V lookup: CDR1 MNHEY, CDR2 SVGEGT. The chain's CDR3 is CASSYSSSTVSDTQYF. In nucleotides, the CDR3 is TGTGCCAGCAGTTACTCAAGTAGCACGGTTTCAGATACGCAGTATTTT.

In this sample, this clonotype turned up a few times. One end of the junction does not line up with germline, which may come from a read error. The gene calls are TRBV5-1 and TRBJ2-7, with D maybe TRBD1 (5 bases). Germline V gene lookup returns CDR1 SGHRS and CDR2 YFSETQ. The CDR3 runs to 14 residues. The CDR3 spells CVSSSRAGSYEQYF. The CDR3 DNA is TGCGTCAGCAGCTCTCGGGCAGGGTCCTACGAGCAGTACTTC.

The CDR3 sequence is CASSALLAGGPSYEQYF. The CDR3 DNA reads as TGTGCCAGCAGCGCCTTACTAGCGGGAGGGCCTTCCTACGAGCAGTACTTC. This sequence joins TRBV6-2 or TRBV6-3 and TRBJ2-7, with 13 bases aligning to TRBD2. The CDR3 totals 17 residues. Germline-derived CDR1 and CDR2 are MNHEY and SVGEGT. The J segment lost 1 base and the V segment lost 6 bases, leaving 9 bases of the junction unmatched.

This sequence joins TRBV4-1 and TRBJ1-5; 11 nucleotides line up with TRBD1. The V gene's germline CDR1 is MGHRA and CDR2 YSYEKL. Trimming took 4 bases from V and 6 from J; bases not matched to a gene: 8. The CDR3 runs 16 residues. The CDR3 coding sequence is TGCGCCAGCAGCCGAGGACCGGGACAGGGGGGTCAGCCCCAGCATTTT. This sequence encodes CASSRGPGQGGQPQHF.

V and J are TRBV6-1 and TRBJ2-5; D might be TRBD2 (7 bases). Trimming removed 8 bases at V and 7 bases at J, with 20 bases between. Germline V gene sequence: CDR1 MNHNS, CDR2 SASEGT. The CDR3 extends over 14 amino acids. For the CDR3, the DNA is TGTGCCAGCTTAGGGGGAGGGCCGGTCGGGACCCAGTACTTC. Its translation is CASLGGGPVGTQYF.

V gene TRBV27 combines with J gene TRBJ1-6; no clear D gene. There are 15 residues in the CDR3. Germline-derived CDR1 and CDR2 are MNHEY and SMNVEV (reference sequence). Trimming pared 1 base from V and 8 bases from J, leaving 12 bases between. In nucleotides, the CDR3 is TGTGCCAGCAGTTTATTGGGTGAACCTTATTCACCCCTCCACTTT. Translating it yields CASSLLGEPYSPLHF.

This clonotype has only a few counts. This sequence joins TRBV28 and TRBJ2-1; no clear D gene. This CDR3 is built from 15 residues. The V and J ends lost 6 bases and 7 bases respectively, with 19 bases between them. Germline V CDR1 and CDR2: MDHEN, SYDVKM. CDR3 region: CASRTPRDAVNEQFF. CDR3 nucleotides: TGTGCCAGCAGAACGCCGCGTGATGCGGTAAATGAGCAGTTCTTC.

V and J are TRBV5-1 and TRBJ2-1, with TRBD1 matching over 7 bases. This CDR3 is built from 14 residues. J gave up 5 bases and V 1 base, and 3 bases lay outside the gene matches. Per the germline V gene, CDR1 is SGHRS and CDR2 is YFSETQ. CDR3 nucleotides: TGCGCCAGCAGCTTGTACGGGACAGACAATGAGCAGTTCTTC. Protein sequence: CASSLYGTDNEQFF.

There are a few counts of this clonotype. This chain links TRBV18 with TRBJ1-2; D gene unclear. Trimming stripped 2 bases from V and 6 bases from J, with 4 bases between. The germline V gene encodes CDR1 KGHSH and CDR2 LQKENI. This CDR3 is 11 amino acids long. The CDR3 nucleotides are TGTGCCAGCTCACCAGGAAATGGCTACACCTTC. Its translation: CASSPGNGYTF. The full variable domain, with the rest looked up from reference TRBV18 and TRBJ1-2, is NAGVMQNPRHLVRRRGQEARLRCSPMKGHSHVYWYRQLPEEGLKFMVYLQKENIIDESGMPKERFSAEFPKEGPSILRIQQVVRGDSAAYFCASSPGNGYTFGSGTRLTVV.

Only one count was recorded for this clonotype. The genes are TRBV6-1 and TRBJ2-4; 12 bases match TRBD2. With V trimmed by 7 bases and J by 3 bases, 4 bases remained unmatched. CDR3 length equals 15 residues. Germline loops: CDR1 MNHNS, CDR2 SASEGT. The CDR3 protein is CASTSGGAGKNIQYF. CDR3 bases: TGTGCCAGCACTAGCGGGGGGGCCGGCAAAAACATTCAGTACTTC.

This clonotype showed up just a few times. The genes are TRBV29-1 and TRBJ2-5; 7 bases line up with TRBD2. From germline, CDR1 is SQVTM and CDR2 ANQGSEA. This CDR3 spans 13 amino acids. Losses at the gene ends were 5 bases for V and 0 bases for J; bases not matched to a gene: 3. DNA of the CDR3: TGCAGCGTTACGGGAGGCAACCAAGAGACCCAGTACTTC. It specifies CSVTGGNQETQYF. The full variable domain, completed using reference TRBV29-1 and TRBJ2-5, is SAVISQKPSRDICQRGTSLTIQCQVDSQVTMMFWYRQQPGQSLTLIATANQGSEATYESGFVIDKFPISRPNLTFSTLTVSNMSPEDSSIYLCSVTGGNQETQYFGPGTRLLVL.

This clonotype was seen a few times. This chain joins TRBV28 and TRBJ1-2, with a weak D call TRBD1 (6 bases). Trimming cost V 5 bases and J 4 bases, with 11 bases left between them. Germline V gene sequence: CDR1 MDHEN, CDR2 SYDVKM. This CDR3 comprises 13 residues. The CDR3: CASSLDSLYGYTF. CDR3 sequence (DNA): TGTGCCAGCAGTCTGGACAGTCTCTATGGCTACACCTTC.

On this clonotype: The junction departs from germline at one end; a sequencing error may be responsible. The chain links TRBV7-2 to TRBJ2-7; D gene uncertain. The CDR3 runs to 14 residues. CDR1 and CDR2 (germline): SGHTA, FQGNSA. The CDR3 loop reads CASSLQLSSYEQYF. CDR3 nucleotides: TGTGCTAGCAGCTTACAGTTAAGCTCCTACGAGCAGTACTTC. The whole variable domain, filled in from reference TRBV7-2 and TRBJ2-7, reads GAGVSQSPSNKVTEKGKDVELRCDPISGHTALYWYRQSLGQGLEFLIYFQGNSAPDKSGLPSDRFSAERTGGSVSTLTIQRTQQEDSAVYLCASSLQLSSYEQYFGPGTRLTVT.

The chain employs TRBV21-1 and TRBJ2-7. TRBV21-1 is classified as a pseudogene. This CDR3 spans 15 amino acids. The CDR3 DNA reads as TGTGCCAGCAGCCCCGTCCGGAGAAGCTCCTACGAGCAGTACTTC. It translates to CASSPVRRSSYEQYF.

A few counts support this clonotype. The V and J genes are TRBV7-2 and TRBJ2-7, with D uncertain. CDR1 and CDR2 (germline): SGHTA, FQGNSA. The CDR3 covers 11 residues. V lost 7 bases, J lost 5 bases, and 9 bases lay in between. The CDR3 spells CASTNFHEQYF. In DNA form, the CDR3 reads TGTGCCAGCACCAACTTCCACGAGCAGTACTTC.

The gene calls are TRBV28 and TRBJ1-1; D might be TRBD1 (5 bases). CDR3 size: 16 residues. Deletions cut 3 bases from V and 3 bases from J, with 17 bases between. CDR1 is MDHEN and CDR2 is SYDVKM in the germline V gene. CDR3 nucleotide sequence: TGTGCCAGCAGTTTCCCGCGAGGGGTGGGGGACACTGAAGCTTTCTTT. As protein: CASSFPRGVGDTEAFF.

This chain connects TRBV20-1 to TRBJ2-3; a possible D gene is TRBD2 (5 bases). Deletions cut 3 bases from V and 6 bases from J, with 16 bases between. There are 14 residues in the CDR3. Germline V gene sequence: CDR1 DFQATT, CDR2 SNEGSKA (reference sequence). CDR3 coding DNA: TGCAGTGCTAGTATGGGTCTGGCTAGCGATACGCAGTATTTT. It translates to CSASMGLASDTQYF.

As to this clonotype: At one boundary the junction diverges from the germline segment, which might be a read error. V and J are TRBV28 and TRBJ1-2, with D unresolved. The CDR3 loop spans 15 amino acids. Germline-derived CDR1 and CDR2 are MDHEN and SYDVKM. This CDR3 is CVSSLYLTDNYGYTF. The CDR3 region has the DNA TGTGTCAGCAGTTTATACCTGACTGATAACTATGGCTACACCTTC.

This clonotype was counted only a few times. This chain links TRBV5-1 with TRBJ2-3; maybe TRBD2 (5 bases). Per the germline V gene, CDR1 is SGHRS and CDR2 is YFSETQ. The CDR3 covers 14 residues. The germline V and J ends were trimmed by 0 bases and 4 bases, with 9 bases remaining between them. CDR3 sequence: CASSLGGPSDTQYF. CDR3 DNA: TGCGCCAGCAGCTTGGGAGGGCCCTCAGATACGCAGTATTTT.

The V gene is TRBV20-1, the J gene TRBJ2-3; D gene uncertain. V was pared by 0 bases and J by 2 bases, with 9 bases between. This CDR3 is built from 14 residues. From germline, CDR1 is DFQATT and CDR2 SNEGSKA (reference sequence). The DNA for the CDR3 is TGCAGTGCTAGAGATCCCAGGCACACAGATACGCAGTATTTT. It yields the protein CSARDPRHTDTQYF.

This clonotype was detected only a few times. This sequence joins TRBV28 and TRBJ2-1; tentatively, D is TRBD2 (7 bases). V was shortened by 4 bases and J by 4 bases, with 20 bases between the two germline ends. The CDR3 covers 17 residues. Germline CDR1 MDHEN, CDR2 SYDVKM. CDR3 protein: CASSYGGASRGYNEQFF. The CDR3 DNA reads TGTGCCAGCAGTTATGGGGGGGCCTCCCGGGGGTACAATGAGCAGTTCTTC.

The CDR3: CASRPAGMGQPQHF. For the CDR3, the DNA is TGTGCCAGCAGGCCTGCAGGGATGGGTCAGCCCCAGCATTTT. The genes are TRBV28 and TRBJ1-5, with D maybe TRBD1 (5 bases). The CDR3 is 14 amino acids. Germline lookup yields CDR1 MDHEN and CDR2 SYDVKM. V lost 6 bases to trimming and J lost 6 bases, with 15 bases between them.